A single T cell receptor beta chain is shown here with its context. Its antigen is unknown. Those patients with uncontrolled infection, other autoimmune disease, pregnancy or lactation were excluded. Diagnosis relied on clinical symptoms, serum thyroxine and TRAb, thyroid ultrasound and orbital computed tomography. The CDR3 loop spans 12 amino acids. Germline V lookup: CDR1 LNHDA, CDR2 SQIVND (reference sequence). V lost 5 bases to trimming and J lost 6 bases, with 10 bases between them. The data were obtained in a study of T cells in Graves' hyperthyroidism and ophthalmopathy. Broader study findings: Prediction of ophthalmopathy progression came a median 6.5 months pre-onset. Researchers found most expanded thyroid clonotypes above 0.001 in blood as well.

RNA transcripts provided the source from which TCR beta CDR3 regions were amplified. Using the HTBI primer set, a first-round RT-PCR was run on the TCR CDR3. Each CDR3 protein is one row after TCRdb ran MiXCR on the multiplex PCR reads. The repertoire includes about 510,000 distinct CDR3 sequences, 46% of them detected once, and around two fifths sits in the top ten. The sequenced sample consisted of peripheral blood or thyroid tissue (not recorded which). The chain links TRBV19 to TRBJ1-1; D might be TRBD1 (5 bases). The TCR originated in an adult woman with Graves' disease, either hyperthyroidism or ophthalmopathy (not recorded which). The CDR3 sequence is CASSPWGSEAFF. CDR3 DNA: TGTGCCAGTAGTCCCTGGGGGTCTGAAGCTTTCTTT. The full variable domain, with the rest looked up from reference TRBV19 and TRBJ1-1, is DGGITQSPKYLFRKEGQNVTLSCEQNLNHDAMYWYRQDPGQGLRLIYYSQIVNDFQKGDIAEGYSVSREKKESFPLTVTSAQKNPTAFYLCASSPWGSEAFFGQGTRLTVV.